This note documents a single T cell receptor (beta chain) sequence. Its antigen is undetermined. Germline CDR1 reads LNHNV; CDR2 reads YYDKDF (reference sequence). CDR3 length: 15 amino acids. Unmatched junction bases numbered 6, after V lost 0 bases and J lost 10 bases. This entry comes from a study of T cells in narcolepsy. Study-wide background: Patients with NT1 or NT2 and healthy control donors were enrolled. General study points: Autoreactive clonotypes reportedly recurred in blood of same and different patients, not controls. Autoreactive HCRT-specific and TRIB2-specific clonotypes were marked in same-patient CSF-versus-blood CD4+ comparisons.

Here immunoSEQ multiplex PCR was the method, and the copy in TCRdb shows in-frame clones only, minus some. The sample has approximately 40,000 clones, 70% to 90% seen once. The specimen sequenced was CD45RA- memory CD4+ T cells from PBMCs. This rearrangement joins TRBV15 to TRBJ2-1, with 10 bases identical to TRBD1. This clonotype was obtained from a human donor with narcolepsy. CDR3 DNA: TGTGCCACCAGCAGAGATTCGGGACAGGGGAACGAGCAGTTCTTC. Its protein is CATSRDSGQGNEQFF. Variable domain in full (rest from reference TRBV15 and TRBJ2-1): DAMVIQNPRYQVTQFGKPVTLSCSQTLNHNVMYWYQQKSSQAPKLLFHYYDKDFNNEADTPDNFQSRRPNTSFCFLDIRSPGLGDTAMYLCATSRDSGQGNEQFFGPGTRLTVL.